One sample yielded the 23 T cell receptor beta chains listed below, sequenced in a study of low-dose radiotherapy and immunotherapy resistance in tumors. With TRAV- and TRBV-specific primers, first-strand cDNA was made, covering the alpha and beta chains. TCRs were put through 20 PCR cycles of amplification with Phusion. A constant-region primer and the V-primer adapter served as the primer pair. MiXCR, applied by TCRdb to the reads, yields one record per CDR3 protein. The sample records about 39,000 distinct CDR3 sequences, 25% to 40% being singletons. Stated time point: before trial treatment. The sequenced sample was PBMCs, obtained before treatment. The receptors stem from a male donor with gallbladder cancer.

V and J are TRBV27 and TRBJ2-1, with TRBD2 matching 7 bases. The CDR3 is made up of 14 amino acids. Germline-derived CDR1 and CDR2 are MNHEY and SMNVEV (reference sequence). J lost 7 bases, V lost 2 bases, and 5 bases had no gene match. The CDR3 DNA sequence: TGTGCCAGCAGTTTAGGGGGGGTTGGGAATGAGCAGTTCTTC. The encoded protein is CASSLGGVGNEQFF.

In this sample, this clonotype turned up many times. The J gene is TRBJ2-5, the V gene TRBV2, with TRBD2 identical over 7 bases. CDR1 and CDR2 from the germline V gene are SNHLY and FYNNEI. The CDR3 spans 13 residues. The trim removed 7 bases at V and 1 base at J, leaving 3 bases unmatched. The CDR3 is CASTRTSQETQYF. The CDR3 region has the DNA TGTGCCAGCACTAGGACTAGCCAAGAGACCCAGTACTTC.

The chain couples TRBV30 to TRBJ2-3; 12 nucleotides match TRBD2. CDR3 length equals 14 residues. The trim removed 5 bases at V and 5 bases at J, leaving 5 bases unmatched. CDR1 is GTSNPN and CDR2 is SVGIG in the germline V gene (reference sequence). CDR3: CAWDKGLAGDTQYF. Here the CDR3 DNA reads TGTGCCTGGGACAAGGGACTAGCGGGAGATACGCAGTATTTT. Based on the CDR3 plus reference TRBV30 and TRBJ2-3, the full variable domain is SQTIHQWPATLVQPVGSPLSLECTVEGTSNPNLYWYRQAAGRGLQLLFYSVGIGQISSEVPQNLSASRPQDRQFILSSKKLLLSDSGFYLCAWDKGLAGDTQYFGPGTRLTVL.

This chain uses TRBV7-8 with TRBJ2-2; D is perhaps TRBD1 (5 bases). Germline V gene sequence: CDR1 SGHVS, CDR2 FQNEAQ. The CDR3 totals 13 residues. Trimming shortened V by 4 bases and J by 6 bases, and 9 bases separated the two germline ends. The CDR3 sequence: CASSSLGPGELFF. The CDR3 DNA is TGTGCCAGCAGCTCCCTGGGGCCCGGGGAGCTGTTTTTT.

This clonotype was observed many times. V and J are TRBV7-3 and TRBJ1-5; D might be TRBD1 (5 bases). With 2 bases removed from V and 6 bases from J, the gap between germline ends came to 14 bases. Germline values: CDR1 SGHTA, CDR2 FQGTGA. This CDR3 is 15 amino acids long. The CDR3 spells CASSLGDGDGQPQHF. The CDR3 DNA reads TGTGCCAGCAGCTTAGGGGACGGGGACGGTCAGCCCCAGCATTTT.

This clonotype was seen many times. The CDR3 DNA reads as TGTGCCAGCAGCTTACAAACGACTAGAGATACGCAGTATTTT. It is translated as CASSLQTTRDTQYF. J is TRBJ2-3 and V is TRBV7-2, with a tentative D call TRBD2 (6 bases). This CDR3 comprises 14 residues. In germline, CDR1 is SGHTA, CDR2 FQGNSA. V lost 2 bases, J lost 5 bases, and 11 bases lay in between.

This clonotype was found many times. This chain uses TRBV3-1 with TRBJ1-4; weak D call: TRBD1 (5 bases). The V gene's germline CDR1 is LGHDT and CDR2 YNNKEL (reference sequence). This CDR3 contains 15 residues. Trimming cost V 4 bases and J 8 bases, with 17 bases left between them. The CDR3 loop is CASSRPGTQLEKLFF. As DNA, the CDR3 is TGTGCCAGCAGCCGTCCCGGGACCCAGTTAGAAAAACTGTTTTTT.

This clonotype qualifies as medium-sized (0.01 to 0.1%). The genes are TRBV28 and TRBJ2-7, with 7 bases lining up with TRBD1. This CDR3 contains 14 residues. With 8 bases clipped from V and 3 bases from J, the junction kept 10 bases outside the gene matches. Germline V lookup: CDR1 MDHEN, CDR2 SYDVKM. The DNA for the CDR3 is TGTGCCAGCCAACCGTCCGGGACAGTCTACGAGCAGTACTTC. It specifies CASQPSGTVYEQYF.

The V gene is TRBV7-2, the J gene TRBJ1-2; TRBD1 matches at 8 bases. Per germline, CDR1 SGHTA and CDR2 FQGNSA. CDR3 size: 16 residues. V was clipped by 1 base and J by 4 bases; unmatched bases: 8. This chain's CDR3 is CASSLVGAGGVYGYTF. The CDR3 nucleotides are TGTGCCAGCAGCTTAGTTGGGGCAGGGGGCGTCTATGGCTACACCTTC.

This sequence joins TRBV2 and TRBJ2-7; 10 bases agree with TRBD1. CDR1 is SNHLY, CDR2 FYNNEI, per germline. Trimming cost V 5 bases and J 9 bases; bases outside gene matches: 10. This CDR3 spans 14 amino acids. The CDR3 DNA follows: TGTGCCAGCAGTATCGGGACAGGGGAGGCCCCGCAGTACTTC. Protein sequence: CASSIGTGEAPQYF.

V gene TRBV28 combines with J gene TRBJ2-5; D gene uncertain. CDR1 is MDHEN and CDR2 is SYDVKM in the germline V gene. The ends were cut back, 7 bases at V and 1 base at J, with 7 bases in the middle. The CDR3 runs to 12 residues. CDR3 DNA: TGTGCCAGCACAAAGGGCCAAGAGACCCAGTACTTC. This sequence encodes CASTKGQETQYF.

As for this clonotype: This likely traces to a read error, being one base from a far larger clone. The J gene is TRBJ2-7, the V gene TRBV28, with 10 bases identical to TRBD2. CDR1 and CDR2 from the germline V gene are MDHEN and SYDVKM. The V gene end was trimmed by 4 bases and the J gene end by 7 bases; junction bases not matched to a gene: 10. The CDR3 runs 15 residues. The CDR3 reads CASSSSGSSYNEQYF. CDR3 sequence (DNA): TGTGCCAGCAGTTCTAGCGGGAGCTCCTACAATGAGCAGTACTTC.

This clonotype showed up just a few times. This CDR3 reads CASSLMLAIAQETQYF. In nucleotides, the CDR3 is TGTGCCAGCAGCTTAATGCTAGCAATTGCCCAAGAGACCCAGTACTTC. V is TRBV11-2 and J is TRBJ2-5, with D maybe TRBD2 (5 bases). V was shortened by 2 bases and J by 1 base, with 14 bases between the two germline ends. Germline V gene data show CDR1 as SGHAT and CDR2 as FQNNGV. This CDR3 contains 16 residues.

There are a few counts of this clonotype. A far larger clone is a single base away, which makes a read error likely. J is TRBJ2-1 and V is TRBV28; D is possibly TRBD2 (5 bases). Germline V gene lookup returns CDR1 MDHEN and CDR2 SYDVKM. V was clipped by 7 bases and J by 10 bases, with 20 bases between them. This CDR3 contains 14 residues. The CDR3 here is CASNAPDGNYEQFF. In DNA form, the CDR3 reads TGTGCCAGCAACGCACCGGACGGGAACTACGAGCAGTTCTTC. Based on the CDR3 plus reference TRBV28 and TRBJ2-1, the full variable domain is DVKVTQSSRYLVKRTGEKVFLECVQDMDHENMFWYRQDPGLGLRLIYFSYDVKMKEKGDIPEGYSVSREKKERFSLILESASTNQTSMYLCASNAPDGNYEQFFGPGTRLTVL.

The chain has TRBV28 and TRBJ2-1; TRBD1 matches at 9 bases. With 6 bases clipped from V and 6 bases from J, the junction kept 6 bases outside the gene matches. The CDR3 covers 14 residues. Germline assignment: CDR1 MDHEN and CDR2 SYDVKM. The CDR3 DNA is TGTGCCAGCAGCTCGGGACAGGGCGCCAATGAGCAGTTCTTC. This sequence encodes CASSSGQGANEQFF.

Remarks on this clonotype: A read error is likely here: a far larger clone is one base away. The genes are TRBV24-1 and TRBJ1-2; tentatively, D is TRBD1 (5 bases). Between the trimmed V and J ends, which lost 4 bases and 6 bases, there was a span of 11 bases. This CDR3 comprises 13 residues. Germline CDR1 and CDR2: KGHDR and SFDVKD. CDR3 nucleotide sequence: TGTGCCACCAGTGACTCGGGACGGGATGGCTACACCTTC. Its protein is CATSDSGRDGYTF.

The sample holds many counts of this clonotype. The chain joins TRBV11-2 to TRBJ2-2; D is uncertain. This CDR3 has 14 amino acids. Germline CDR1 is SGHAT and CDR2 is FQNNGV. Trimming cost V 6 bases and J 2 bases, with 10 bases left between them. Here the CDR3 DNA reads TGTGCCAGCAGACAAACACCTAACACCGGGGAGCTGTTTTTT. This sequence encodes CASRQTPNTGELFF.

As to this clonotype: A far bigger clonotype differs at one base, so this is likely a read error. This sequence joins TRBV28 and TRBJ2-3; D possibly matches TRBD1 or TRBD2 (5 bases each). V was pared by 6 bases and J by 2 bases, with 15 bases between. From germline, CDR1 is MDHEN and CDR2 SYDVKM. The length of the CDR3 is 15 residues. The CDR3 sequence: CASRSRDGVTDTQYF. The DNA for the CDR3 is TGTGCCAGCAGATCCCGGGACGGGGTCACAGATACGCAGTATTTT.

As concerns this clonotype: A far larger clone is one base from this, pointing to a likely read error. The chain's CDR3 is CASRLAGGDNEQYF. The CDR3 DNA reads TGCGCCAGCCGGCTAGCGGGGGGCGACAATGAGCAGTACTTC. The chain joins TRBV10-2 to TRBJ2-7, with 11 bases aligning to TRBD2. The CDR3 is 14 residues long. CDR1 is WSHSY and CDR2 is SAAADI in the germline V gene. V lost 8 bases and J lost 7; bases outside the gene matches: 10.

The CDR3 spells CASATSGSSNEQFF. CDR3 DNA sequence: TGCGCCAGCGCGACTAGCGGGAGTTCTAATGAGCAGTTCTTC. The chain uses TRBV5-1 and TRBJ2-1; 12 positions match TRBD2. Germline V lookup: CDR1 SGHRS, CDR2 YFSETQ. The V segment lost 7 bases and the J segment 7 bases; nucleotides outside the gene matches: 6. This CDR3 spans 14 amino acids.

This clonotype was detected many times. V and J are TRBV5-1 and TRBJ1-2; tentative D call: TRBD1 (5 bases). The V end was cut by 1 base, the J end by 5 bases, with 15 bases between. This CDR3 spans 15 amino acids. Germline V gene lookup returns CDR1 SGHRS and CDR2 YFSETQ. CDR3 DNA sequence: TGCGCCAGCAGCTTGACAGGCCCTGGATCATATGGCTACACCTTC. Protein sequence: CASSLTGPGSYGYTF.

Worth noting for this clonotype: A far larger clone is just one base off, so this is likely a read error. This rearrangement joins TRBV24-1 to TRBJ2-7; 8 bases match TRBD2. Germline V gene sequence: CDR1 KGHDR, CDR2 SFDVKD. After removal of 6 bases from V and 2 bases from J, the junction contained 5 bases not matched to a gene. The CDR3 spans 14 residues. Written as DNA, the CDR3 is TGTGCCACCAGTTACTCGGGAGGGGCCTACGAGCAGTACTTC. This encodes CATSYSGGAYEQYF.

This clonotype was counted at least ten times. The chain has TRBV3-1 and TRBJ2-6, with a weak D call TRBD2 (5 bases). The germline V and J ends were trimmed by 0 bases and 0 bases, with 6 bases remaining between them. This CDR3 is built from 16 residues. The germline V gene has CDR1 LGHDT and CDR2 YNNKEL (reference sequence). The CDR3 DNA reads as TGTGCCAGCAGCCAAGATCTAGCCTCTGGGGCCAACGTCCTGACTTTC. It yields the protein CASSQDLASGANVLTF.